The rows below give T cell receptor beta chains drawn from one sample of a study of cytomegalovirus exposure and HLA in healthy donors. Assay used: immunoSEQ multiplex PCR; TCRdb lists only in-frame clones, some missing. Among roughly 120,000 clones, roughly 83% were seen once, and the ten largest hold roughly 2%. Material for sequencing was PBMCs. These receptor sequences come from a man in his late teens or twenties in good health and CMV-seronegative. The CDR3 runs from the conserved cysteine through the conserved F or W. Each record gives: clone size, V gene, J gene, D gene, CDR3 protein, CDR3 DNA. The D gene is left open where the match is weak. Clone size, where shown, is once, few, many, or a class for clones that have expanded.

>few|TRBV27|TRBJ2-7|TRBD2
CASRVAGVDEQYF
TGTGCCAGCAGAGTAGCGGGAGTCGACGAGCAGTACTTC
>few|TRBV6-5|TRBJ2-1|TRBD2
CASRLAGGAYNEQFF
TGTGCCAGCAGGCTAGCGGGAGGAGCCTACAATGAGCAGTTCTTC
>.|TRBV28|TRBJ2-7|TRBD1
CASSLGGTGFSEQYF
TGTGCCAGCAGTTTGGGCGGGACAGGGTTTTCCGAGCAGTACTTC
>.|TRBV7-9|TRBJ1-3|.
CASSQTWSSGNTIYF
TGTGCCAGCAGCCAAACGTGGAGCTCTGGAAACACCATATATTTT
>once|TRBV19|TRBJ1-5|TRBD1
CATNRGGPNQPQHF
TGTGCCACAAACAGGGGGGGGCCCAATCAGCCCCAGCATTTT
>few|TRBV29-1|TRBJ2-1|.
CSLTDRLMDEQFF
TGCAGCCTGACGGACAGACTTATGGATGAGCAGTTCTTC
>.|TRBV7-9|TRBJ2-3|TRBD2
CASSFSGRIGDTQYF
TGTGCCAGCAGCTTTAGCGGGAGGATAGGGGATACGCAGTATTTT
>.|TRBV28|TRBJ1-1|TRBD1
CASSGRTGRNTEAFF
TGTGCCAGCAGCGGCAGGACAGGGAGGAACACTGAAGCTTTCTTT
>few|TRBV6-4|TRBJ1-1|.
CASLYRVMNTEAFF
TGTGCCAGCCTATACAGGGTTATGAACACTGAAGCTTTCTTT
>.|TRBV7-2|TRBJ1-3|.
CASSLSRGGNTIYF
TGTGCCAGCAGCTTGAGCCGAGGAGGAAACACCATATATTTT
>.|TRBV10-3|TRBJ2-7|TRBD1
CAIRDRGYYEQYF
TGTGCCATCAGGGACAGGGGGTACTACGAGCAGTACTTC
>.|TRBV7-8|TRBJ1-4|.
CASSARVVGVTAVTNEKLFF
TGTGCCAGCAGCGCACGGGTAGTAGGGGTTACGGCCGTCACTAATGAAAAACTGTTTTTT
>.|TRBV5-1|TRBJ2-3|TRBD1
CASRGTGNADTQYF
TGCGCCAGCAGGGGGACAGGCAACGCAGATACGCAGTATTTT
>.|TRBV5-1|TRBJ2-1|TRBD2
CASSLRLAGSGDEQFF
TGCGCCAGCAGCTTGCGACTAGCGGGGTCAGGGGATGAGCAGTTCTTC
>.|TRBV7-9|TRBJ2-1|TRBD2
CASSPPAAGNNEQFF
TGTGCCAGCAGCCCACCCGCAGCGGGAAATAATGAGCAGTTCTTC
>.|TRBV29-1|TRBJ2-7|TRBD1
CSVEDPPGQGTYEQYF
TGCAGCGTTGAAGATCCTCCGGGACAGGGGACCTACGAGCAGTACTTC
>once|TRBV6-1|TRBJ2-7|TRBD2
CASSPLGRGSGEQYF
TGTGCCAGCAGTCCCCTCGGGAGGGGTTCAGGCGAGCAGTACTTC
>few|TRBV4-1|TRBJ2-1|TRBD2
CASSPTSARWYEQFF
TGCGCCAGCAGCCCCACTAGCGCCAGATGGTATGAGCAGTTCTTC
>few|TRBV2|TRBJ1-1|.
CASNEAGNTEAFF
TGTGCCAGCAACGAGGCTGGTAACACTGAAGCTTTCTTT
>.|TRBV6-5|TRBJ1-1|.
CASSYQGWDTEAFF
TGTGCCAGCAGTTACCAGGGGTGGGACACTGAAGCTTTCTTT
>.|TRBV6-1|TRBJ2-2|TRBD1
CASQGVRANTGELFF
TGTGCCAGCCAGGGGGTTCGAGCGAACACCGGGGAGCTGTTTTTT
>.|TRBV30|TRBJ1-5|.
CAWSKTGLGQPQHF
TGTGCCTGGAGTAAAACAGGGCTCGGTCAGCCCCAGCATTTT
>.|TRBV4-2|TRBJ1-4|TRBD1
CASSHYEGQGGEKLFF
TGTGCCAGCAGCCACTATGAGGGACAGGGGGGGGAAAAACTGTTTTTT
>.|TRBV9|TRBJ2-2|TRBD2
CASSVTSGNTGELFF
TGTGCCAGCAGCGTAACTAGCGGGAACACCGGGGAGCTGTTTTTT
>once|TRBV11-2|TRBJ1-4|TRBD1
CASSGRDRVSGEKLFF
TGTGCCAGCAGCGGCCGGGACAGGGTGTCGGGGGAAAAACTGTTTTTT
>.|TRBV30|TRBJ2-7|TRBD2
CAWGLAVGYEQYF
TGTGCCTGGGGACTAGCGGTTGGCTACGAGCAGTACTTC
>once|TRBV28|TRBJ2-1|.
CASSTPTSLAQFF
TGTGCCAGCAGTACCCCGACTTCCCTTGCGCAGTTCTTC
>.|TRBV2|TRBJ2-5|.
CASLQETQYF
TGTGCCAGCCTCCAAGAGACCCAGTACTTC
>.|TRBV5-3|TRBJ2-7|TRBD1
CARSSRLSAGTGCYEQYF
TGTGCCAGAAGCTCGCGACTGTCCGCCGGGACAGGGTGCTACGAGCAGTACTTC
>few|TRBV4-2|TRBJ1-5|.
CASSFSWGGNQPQHF
TGTGCCAGCAGCTTCTCGTGGGGGGGCAATCAGCCCCAGCATTTT
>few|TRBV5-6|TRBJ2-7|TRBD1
CASSWDRVYEQYF
TGTGCCAGCAGCTGGGACAGGGTCTACGAGCAGTACTTC
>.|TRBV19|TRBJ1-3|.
CASSMQGLSSGNTIYF
TGTGCCAGTAGTATGCAGGGTCTATCTTCTGGAAACACCATATATTTT